Shown below are 17 T cell receptor beta chains from a single sample sequenced in a study of patients and donors after allogeneic stem cell transplantation. Each CDR3 protein is one row after TCRdb ran MiXCR on the RT-PCR reads. The sample has about 24,000 distinct CDR3 sequences, under 55% seen once; the top ten hold around 78%. The sequenced material came from blood, either unsorted or a sorted T cell fraction (not recorded which). These receptors all come from a human donor who was either an allogeneic HSCT recipient or a stem cell or donor lymphocyte infusion donor (not recorded which). It is not recorded whose cells these are; they may come from a transplant donor.

The J gene is TRBJ2-3, the V gene TRBV10-2, with a weak D call TRBD2 (6 bases). The CDR3 is 12 residues long. CDR1 and CDR2 (germline): WSHSY, SAAADI. The V end lost 8 bases, the J end lost 7 bases, and 13 bases lay between the germline ends. The CDR3 here is CASGRKDYTQYF. Here the CDR3 DNA reads TGCGCCAGCGGGAGGAAAGATTATACGCAGTATTTT.

The table lists this clonotype with a few counts. V and J are TRBV5-1 and TRBJ2-3, with no clear D. Trimming shortened V by 4 bases and J by 2 bases, and 8 bases separated the two germline ends. This CDR3 contains 13 residues. In germline, CDR1 is SGHRS, CDR2 YFSETQ. The CDR3 sequence: CASSPGDTDTQYF. In DNA, the CDR3 is TGCGCCAGCAGCCCTGGAGACACAGATACGCAGTATTTT.

The gene calls are TRBV6-5 and TRBJ2-1; TRBD2 matches at 9 bases. This CDR3 contains 17 residues. Looked up from germline, CDR1 is MNHEY and CDR2 is SVGAGI. V gave up 7 bases and J gave up 5 bases; unmatched junction bases: 15. In nucleotides, the CDR3 is TGTGCCAGCACTCCCCTCAGTAGCGGGAGAACGGACAATGAGCAGTTCTTC. This translates into CASTPLSSGRTDNEQFF.

The V and J genes are TRBV4-1 and TRBJ1-1; tentatively, D is TRBD1 (5 bases). CDR1 is MGHRA, CDR2 YSYEKL, per germline. Trimming removed 3 bases from V and 9 bases from J, with 11 bases in between. The CDR3 is 12 amino acids. The CDR3 region is CASSQAGLQAFF. CDR3 nucleotides: TGCGCCAGCAGCCAGGCGGGACTTCAAGCTTTCTTT.

J is TRBJ1-2 and V is TRBV6-4; 12 nucleotides agree with TRBD1. V dropped 6 bases and J dropped 4; count of bases not matched to a gene: 12. CDR3 length: 17 amino acids. Germline V gene data show CDR1 as MRHNA and CDR2 as SNTAGT. The CDR3 sequence is CASRLRGQGATSYGYTF. In DNA, the CDR3 is TGTGCCAGCAGATTGAGGGGACAGGGGGCTACATCCTATGGCTACACCTTC.

The V and J genes are TRBV28 and TRBJ1-1; D perhaps matches TRBD1 (5 bases). Per the germline V gene, CDR1 is MDHEN and CDR2 is SYDVKM. The CDR3 runs 14 residues. V gave up 6 bases and J gave up 5 bases, with 16 bases separating them. Here the CDR3 reads CASSRLGAGTEAFF. The CDR3 DNA sequence: TGTGCCAGCAGCAGACTCGGGGCGGGGACTGAAGCTTTCTTT.

This clonotype was found a few times. The chain employs TRBV11-2 and TRBJ1-1; D is undetermined. Germline V lookup: CDR1 SGHAT, CDR2 FQNNGV. This CDR3 spans 13 amino acids. Trimming took 1 base from V and 3 from J, leaving 6 bases between them. The CDR3 is CASSLVGYTEAFF. The CDR3 DNA reads TGTGCCAGCAGCTTAGTGGGTTACACTGAAGCTTTCTTT.

V usage is TRBV6-5 and J usage is TRBJ1-3; 10 bases map to TRBD1. Germline V gene data show CDR1 as MNHEY and CDR2 as SVGAGI. The V gene end was trimmed by 2 bases and the J gene end by 2 bases; junction bases not matched to a gene: 6. The CDR3 spans 17 residues. The CDR3 DNA follows: TGTGCCAGCAGTTACCTACGTGACAGGGGGCCTGGAAACACCATATATTTT. It is translated as CASSYLRDRGPGNTIYF.

This clonotype was picked up a small number of times. The V gene is TRBV7-9, the J gene TRBJ1-6; 11 nucleotides align to TRBD1. This CDR3 has 15 amino acids. V dropped 5 bases and J dropped 7; count of bases not matched to a gene: 4. Germline CDR1 reads SEHNR; CDR2 reads FQNEAQ (reference sequence). The CDR3: CASSLGQGENSPLHF. CDR3 DNA: TGTGCCAGCAGCCTGGGACAGGGGGAAAATTCACCCCTCCACTTT.

This clonotype was seen only a few times. The gene calls are TRBV6-5 and TRBJ2-3; no clear D gene. V was shortened by 10 bases and J by 2 bases, with 13 bases between the two germline ends. The CDR3 covers 13 residues. Per the germline V gene, CDR1 is MNHEY and CDR2 is SVGAGI. The CDR3 DNA sequence: TGTGCCACCCTAAGTTCCCACACAGATACGCAGTATTTT. Its translation: CATLSSHTDTQYF.

This chain uses TRBV20-1 with TRBJ2-4; 9 bases line up with TRBD2. The CDR3 spans 16 residues. J gave up 1 base and V 3 bases, and 7 bases lay outside the gene matches. Germline V gives CDR1 DFQATT, CDR2 SNEGSKA (reference sequence). The CDR3 here is CSASVLAGRAKNIQYF. The CDR3 bases are TGCAGTGCTAGTGTGCTAGCGGGGAGGGCCAAAAACATTCAGTACTTC.

V is TRBV5-1 and J is TRBJ2-3; 8 nucleotides line up with TRBD1. The V gene's germline CDR1 is SGHRS and CDR2 YFSETQ. Trimming removed 7 bases from V and 4 bases from J; junction bases left unmatched: 14. This CDR3 comprises 16 residues. CDR3 residues: CASGLSGQGVSDTQYF. The CDR3 DNA follows: TGCGCCAGCGGATTGTCAGGACAGGGCGTATCAGATACGCAGTATTTT.

The rearrangement uses TRBV27 and TRBJ2-3, with a possible D match to TRBD2 (5 bases). Trimming stripped 9 bases from V and 4 bases from J, with 8 bases between. The CDR3 runs to 11 residues. Germline V gives CDR1 MNHEY, CDR2 SMNVEV (reference sequence). Here the CDR3 reads CASTEADTQYF. The CDR3 DNA reads TGTGCCAGTACGGAGGCAGATACGCAGTATTTT.

This chain joins TRBV11-2 and TRBJ2-3, with TRBD2 identical over 10 bases. J gave up 4 bases and V 3 bases, and 4 bases lay outside the gene matches. In germline, CDR1 is SGHAT, CDR2 FQNNGV. The CDR3 covers 15 residues. CDR3 DNA sequence: TGTGCCAGCAGCTTGGCTAGCGGGAGACCAGATACGCAGTATTTT. As protein: CASSLASGRPDTQYF. Full variable domain (remainder filled in from reference TRBV11-2 and TRBJ2-3): EAGVAQSPRYKIIEKRQSVAFWCNPISGHATLYWYQQILGQGPKLLIQFQNNGVVDDSQLPKDRFSAERLKGVDSTLKIQPAKLEDSAVYLCASSLASGRPDTQYFGPGTRLTVL.

This clonotype occurred a few times. This chain joins TRBV4-1 and TRBJ2-1; TRBD1 might be the D (6 bases). The CDR3 runs 16 residues. Germline CDR1 MGHRA, CDR2 YSYEKL. The germline V and J ends were trimmed by 0 bases and 5 bases, with 14 bases remaining between them. CDR3 in DNA: TGCGCCAGCAGCCAAGATATGCAGGGGTCAGACAATGAGCAGTTCTTC. This encodes CASSQDMQGSDNEQFF.

This clonotype was seen a few times. The V call is TRBV5-1, the J call TRBJ1-4, with D perhaps matching TRBD1 (6 bases). The CDR3 contains 13 residues. V was cut by 0 bases and J by 8 bases, with 8 bases left in between. From germline, CDR1 is SGHRS and CDR2 YFSETQ. The CDR3 DNA is TGCGCCAGCAGCTTGGCAGACAGGGAAAAACTGTTTTTT. This encodes CASSLADREKLFF.

This chain uses TRBV9 with TRBJ1-5; unclear D gene. V was clipped by 0 bases and J by 9 bases, with 16 bases between them. Germline CDR1 SGDLS, CDR2 YYNGEE. There are 15 residues in the CDR3. Written as DNA, the CDR3 is TGTGCCAGCAGCGTAGCTGGGTCTATTGATGGGCCCCAGCATTTT. Translating it yields CASSVAGSIDGPQHF.